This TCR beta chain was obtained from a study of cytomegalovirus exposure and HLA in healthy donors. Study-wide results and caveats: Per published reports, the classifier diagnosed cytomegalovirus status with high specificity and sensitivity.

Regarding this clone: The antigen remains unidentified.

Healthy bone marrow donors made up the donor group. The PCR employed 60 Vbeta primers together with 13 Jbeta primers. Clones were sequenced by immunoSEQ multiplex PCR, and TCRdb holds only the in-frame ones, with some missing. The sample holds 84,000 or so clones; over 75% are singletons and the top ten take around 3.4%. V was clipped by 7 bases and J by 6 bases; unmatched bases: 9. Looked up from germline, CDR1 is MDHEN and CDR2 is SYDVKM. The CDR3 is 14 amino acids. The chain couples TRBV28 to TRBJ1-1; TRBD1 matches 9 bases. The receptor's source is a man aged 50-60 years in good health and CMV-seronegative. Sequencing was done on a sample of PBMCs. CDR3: CASIYRTGVSEAFF. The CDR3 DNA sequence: TGTGCCAGCATTTACCGGACAGGGGTCTCTGAAGCTTTCTTT.